This record concerns one TCR beta chain sequence. A read error may explain this, as a much larger clone is one base away. RNA transcripts were the template for amplifying TCR beta CDR3 regions. TCR CDR3 underwent first-round RT-PCR with the HTBI primer set. Each CDR3 protein is one row after TCRdb ran MiXCR on the multiplex PCR reads. Among 300,000 to 450,000 distinct CDR3 sequences listed, 14% were seen once. These data belong to a study of T cells in Graves' hyperthyroidism and ophthalmopathy. Enrolled ophthalmopathy patients presented with a Clinical Activity Score of at least 3, a NOSPECS grade of at least 4, and disease duration under 3 months. PBMCs were derived from around 10 ml fresh peripheral blood. The sequence was obtained from a woman aged 25 to 39 with Graves' ophthalmopathy. The sequencing input was blood.

The CDR3 loop reads CAGSAQRGQEQYF. The CDR3 DNA reads TGTGCCGGCAGCGCGCAGCGGGGGCAAGAGCAGTACTTC. The chain employs TRBV2 and TRBJ2-7, with TRBD2 identical over 8 bases. The V gene's germline CDR1 is SNHLY and CDR2 FYNNEI. The CDR3 is 13 amino acids.